This record concerns one T cell receptor (beta chain) sequence. It has no known antigen specificity. No base quality values were provided; no much bigger clone lies one nucleotide off. In the germline V gene (reference sequence), CDR1 corresponds to SEHNR and CDR2 to FQNEAQ. Clipping removes 8 bases from V and 2 bases from J, with 5 as the unmatched junction base count. The CDR3 starts with the cysteine, ends with the phenylalanine, and has 13 residues. Here the CDR3 DNA is all that survives: 39 bases in frame from base 1. According to the study, the label for this sample's time point signals: baseline before first vaccination. Samples from vaccinated people were obtained from the UK trials COV001 and COV002, which included a single-blind randomized controlled phase 2/3 trial of AZD1222 (ChAdOx1 nCoV-19) in healthy adults. For TCRbeta chain sequencing, PBMC samples were collected from trial participants at day 0 and at day 28 after the second dose.

The data were obtained in a study of T cell responses to AZD1222 COVID-19 vaccine (dated by TCRdb to the early 2020s). Broadly, across the study: AZD1222 recipients given second doses at about 4 weeks or at about 12 weeks were pooled, since spike-specific TCR depth and breadth were not found to differ between the two schedules. TCR sequencing covered about 230 trial participants: some 210 given two doses of AZD1222 and 26 given two doses of MenACWY control vaccine. Trial participants were enrolled by age into subgroups of 18-55, 56-69 and 70-plus years, and 148, 28 and 57 TCR-sequenced participants, respectively, were included in these subgroups. General conclusions and limits of the study: Conclusions about previously exposed vaccinees are limited, since just six or seven AZD1222 recipients were seropositive for SARS-CoV-2 at baseline. Because no day 14 peak-response samples were available, the repertoires could be characterized only after the peak T cell response. After two AZD1222 doses, both the breadth and the depth of spike-specific TCRs were significantly higher than at day 0 and than in MenACWY recipients. Reportedly, almost half of the unique spike-specific TCRs recognized epitopes lying outside the regions that are mutated in the B.1.351 and B.1.1.7 variants. Vaccine-associated CD4 TCRs spanned the whole spike protein, with dominant responses in regions 160-218 and 743-854. Most participants were white British and females outnumbered males, and the authors suggested that clonal diversity may have been underestimated. The 56-69-year group was small, and its depth increase did not reach significance, likely because of low power.

The CDR3 regions of human TCRbeta chains were analyzed by immunosequencing. The published analysis was carried out like this. Repertoire TCRs were matched against a reference library of SARS-CoV-2-specific TCRs generated with the MIRA antigen-specificity platform. Breadth was defined as the fraction of unique TCRs that were SARS-CoV-2-associated, and depth was defined as the fraction of total T cells that were SARS-CoV-2-associated. Using the MIRA data, each spike-specific TCR was assigned both to the spike region to which the TCR was reactive and to a CD4 or CD8 class. Log10-transformed breadth and depth values were compared by one-way ANOVA with Sidak's multiple comparisons tests. As stored in TCRdb, this immuneACCESS dataset retains in-frame rearrangements with V and J assigned. A fraction of the clones does not appear; measured against another copy, unresolved V genes explain less than half of the discrepancy, and the remainder lacks a known reason. The V and J calls and clone size were taken over from that table, and D and trimming were inferred from the DNA. In this sample the table shows around 91,000 clones, more than 70% of which occur a single time. The ten largest account for about a fifth of the sample.

The receptor chain draws on TRBV7-9 and TRBJ2-7; 8 of the junction bases match TRBD2. This receptor was identified in an adult in good health. The material was peripheral blood, obtained on day 0 of AZD1222 vaccination. The CDR3 here reads CASGERGTYEQYF. DNA sequence: TGTGCCAGCGGTGAGCGGGGGACCTACGAGCAGTACTTC.